The clone carrying this T cell receptor beta chain was detected once. The CDR3 covers 15 residues. Trimming cost V 2 bases and J 4 bases; bases outside gene matches: 7. The germline gives CDR1 MGHRA, CDR2 YSYEKL. The table came from immunoSEQ multiplex PCR; TCRdb's copy has only in-frame clones and leaves some out. The data contain under 70,000 clones, 85% to 90% of them singletons. This specimen belongs to a study of PD-L1 blockade in urothelial cancer. About the study: Once treatment had started, blood was analyzed at 3 weeks (second dose) and again at 6 weeks.

Time point meaning: pretreatment peripheral blood. Sample: PBMCs, taken around atezolizumab (anti-PD-L1) treatment. This clonotype was sampled from a man aged 70-80 years with urothelial cancer. The V and J genes are TRBV4-1 and TRBJ1-1; 7 bases line up with TRBD1. The DNA for the CDR3 is TGCGCCAGCAGCCAAACTACAGGGGAGGCCACTGAAGCTTTCTTT. Protein sequence: CASSQTTGEATEAFF.